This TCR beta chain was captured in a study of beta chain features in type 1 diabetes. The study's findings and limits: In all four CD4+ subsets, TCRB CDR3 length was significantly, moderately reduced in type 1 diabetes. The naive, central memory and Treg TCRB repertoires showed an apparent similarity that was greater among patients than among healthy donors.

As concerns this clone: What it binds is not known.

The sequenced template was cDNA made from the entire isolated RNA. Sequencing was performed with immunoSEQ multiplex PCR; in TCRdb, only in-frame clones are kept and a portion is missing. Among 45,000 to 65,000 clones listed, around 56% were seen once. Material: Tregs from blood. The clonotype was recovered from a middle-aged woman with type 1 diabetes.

The CDR3 DNA is TGTGCCAGCAGTCCCACAGGGGATGGCTACACCTTC. This encodes CASSPTGDGYTF. J is TRBJ1-2 and V is TRBV28; 7 bases match TRBD1. The CDR3 is made up of 12 amino acids. Germline CDR1 MDHEN, CDR2 SYDVKM. The J segment lost 6 bases and the V segment lost 5 bases, leaving 3 bases of the junction unmatched.